Sequencing of this TCR beta chain was carried out in a study of T cell changes during pregnancy in multiple sclerosis. This clone was detected once. Clones were sequenced by immunoSEQ multiplex PCR, and TCRdb holds only the in-frame ones, with some missing. The table includes about 70,000 clones, less than 95% detected once. Germline V gene lookup returns CDR1 LNHDA and CDR2 SQIVND (reference sequence). The CDR3 loop spans 16 amino acids. V was shortened by 7 bases and J by 3 bases, with 18 bases between the two germline ends. This sequence originates from a female donor with multiple sclerosis, enrolled in a pregnancy study. Sequences were derived from peripheral blood, sampled in the third trimester of pregnancy. V and J are TRBV19 and TRBJ2-2; TRBD2 is a possible D gene (6 bases). The CDR3: CASNSRGGKHTGELFF. The CDR3 bases are TGTGCCAGTAACTCTAGAGGCGGGAAACACACCGGGGAGCTGTTTTTT.